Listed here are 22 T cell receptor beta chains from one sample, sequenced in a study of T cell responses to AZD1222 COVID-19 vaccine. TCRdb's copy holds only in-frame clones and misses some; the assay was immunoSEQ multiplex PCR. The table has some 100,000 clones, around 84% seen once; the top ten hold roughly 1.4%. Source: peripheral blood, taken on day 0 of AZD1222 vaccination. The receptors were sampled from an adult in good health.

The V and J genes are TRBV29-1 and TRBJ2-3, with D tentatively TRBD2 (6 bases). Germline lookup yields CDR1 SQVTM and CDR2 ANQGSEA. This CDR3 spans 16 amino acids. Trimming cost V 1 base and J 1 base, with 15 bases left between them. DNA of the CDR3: TGCAGCGTTGAAGCGGGAACGGGAGTCCGCACAGATACGCAGTATTTT. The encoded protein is CSVEAGTGVRTDTQYF.

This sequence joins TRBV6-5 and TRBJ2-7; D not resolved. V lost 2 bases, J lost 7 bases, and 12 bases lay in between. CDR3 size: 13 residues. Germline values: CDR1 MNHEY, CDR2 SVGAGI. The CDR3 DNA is TGTGCCAGCAGTTACAGGGATGGCAGGGAGCAGTACTTC. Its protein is CASSYRDGREQYF.

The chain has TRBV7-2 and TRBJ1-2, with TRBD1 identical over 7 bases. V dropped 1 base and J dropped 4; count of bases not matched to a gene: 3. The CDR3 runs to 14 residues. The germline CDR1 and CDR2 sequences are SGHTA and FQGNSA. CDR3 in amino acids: CASSLGAGGYGYTF. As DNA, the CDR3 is TGTGCCAGCAGCTTAGGGGCAGGGGGCTATGGCTACACCTTC.

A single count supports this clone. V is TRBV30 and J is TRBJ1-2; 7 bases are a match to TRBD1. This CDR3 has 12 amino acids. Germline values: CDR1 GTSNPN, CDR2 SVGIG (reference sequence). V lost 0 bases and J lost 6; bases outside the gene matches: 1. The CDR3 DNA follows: TGTGCCTGGAGTGTAACAGGGGATGGCTACACCTTC. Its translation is CAWSVTGDGYTF.

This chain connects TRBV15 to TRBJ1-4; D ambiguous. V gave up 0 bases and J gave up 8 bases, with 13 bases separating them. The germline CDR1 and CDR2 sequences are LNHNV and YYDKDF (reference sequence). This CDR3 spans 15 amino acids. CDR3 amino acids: CATSRDNGSGEKLFF. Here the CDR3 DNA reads TGTGCCACCAGCAGAGACAACGGGAGCGGGGAAAAACTGTTTTTT.

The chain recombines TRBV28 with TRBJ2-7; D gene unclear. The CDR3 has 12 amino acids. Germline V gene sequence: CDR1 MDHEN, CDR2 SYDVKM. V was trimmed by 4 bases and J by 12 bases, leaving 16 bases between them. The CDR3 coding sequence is TGTGCCAGCAGTTCGTCCACCTTGAAACTGTACTTC. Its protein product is CASSSSTLKLYF.

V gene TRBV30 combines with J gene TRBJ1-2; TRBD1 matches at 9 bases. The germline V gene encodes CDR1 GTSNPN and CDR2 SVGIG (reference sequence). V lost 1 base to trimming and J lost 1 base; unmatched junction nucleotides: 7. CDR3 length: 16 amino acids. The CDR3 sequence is CAWSGRTGAVNYGYTF. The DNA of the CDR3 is TGTGCCTGGAGTGGGAGGACAGGGGCGGTTAACTATGGCTACACCTTC.

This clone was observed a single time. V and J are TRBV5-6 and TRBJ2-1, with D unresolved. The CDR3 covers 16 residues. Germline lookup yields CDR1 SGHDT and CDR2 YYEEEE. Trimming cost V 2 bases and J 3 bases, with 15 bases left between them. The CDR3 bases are TGTGCCAGCAGCTTCGGTGTTAGCCTTATCTACAATGAGCAGTTCTTC. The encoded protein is CASSFGVSLIYNEQFF.

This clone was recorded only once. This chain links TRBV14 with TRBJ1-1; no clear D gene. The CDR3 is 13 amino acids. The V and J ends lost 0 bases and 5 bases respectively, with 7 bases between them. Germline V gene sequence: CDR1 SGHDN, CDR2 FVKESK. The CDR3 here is CASSQDRGTEAFF. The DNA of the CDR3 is TGTGCCAGCAGCCAAGATCGGGGTACTGAAGCTTTCTTT.

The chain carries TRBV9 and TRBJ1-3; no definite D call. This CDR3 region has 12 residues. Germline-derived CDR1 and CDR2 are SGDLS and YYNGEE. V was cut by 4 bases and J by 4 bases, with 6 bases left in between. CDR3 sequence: CASSPQGNTIYF. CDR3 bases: TGTGCCAGCAGCCCCCAGGGAAACACCATATATTTT.

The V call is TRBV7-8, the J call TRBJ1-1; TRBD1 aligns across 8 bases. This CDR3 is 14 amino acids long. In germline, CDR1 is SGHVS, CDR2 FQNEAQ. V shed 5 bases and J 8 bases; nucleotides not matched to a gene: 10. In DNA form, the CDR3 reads TGTGCCAGCAGCCTGACAGGGGCCACCACCGAAGCTTTCTTT. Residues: CASSLTGATTEAFF. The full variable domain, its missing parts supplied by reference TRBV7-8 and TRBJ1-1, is GAGVSQSPRYKVAKRGQDVALRCDPISGHVSLFWYQQALGQGPEFLTYFQNEAQLDKSGLPSDRFFAERPEGSVSTLKIQRTQQEDSAVYLCASSLTGATTEAFFGQGTRLTVV.

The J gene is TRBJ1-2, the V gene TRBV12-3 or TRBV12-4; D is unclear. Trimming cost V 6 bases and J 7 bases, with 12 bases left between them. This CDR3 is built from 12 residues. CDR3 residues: CASSLTRAGYTF. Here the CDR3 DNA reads TGTGCCAGCAGCCTGACCCGGGCTGGCTACACCTTC.

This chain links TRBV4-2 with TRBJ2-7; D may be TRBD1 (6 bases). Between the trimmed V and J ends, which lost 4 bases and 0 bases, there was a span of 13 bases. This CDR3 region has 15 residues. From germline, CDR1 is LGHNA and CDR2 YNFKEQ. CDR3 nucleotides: TGTGCCAGCAGCCGTTCGGGACAAAGCTCCTACGAGCAGTACTTC. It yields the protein CASSRSGQSSYEQYF.

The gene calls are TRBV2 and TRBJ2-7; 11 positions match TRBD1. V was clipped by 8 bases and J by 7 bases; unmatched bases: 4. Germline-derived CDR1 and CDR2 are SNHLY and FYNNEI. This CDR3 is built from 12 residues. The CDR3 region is CASSDRGPEQYF. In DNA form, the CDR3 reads TGTGCCAGCTCGGACAGGGGGCCAGAGCAGTACTTC.

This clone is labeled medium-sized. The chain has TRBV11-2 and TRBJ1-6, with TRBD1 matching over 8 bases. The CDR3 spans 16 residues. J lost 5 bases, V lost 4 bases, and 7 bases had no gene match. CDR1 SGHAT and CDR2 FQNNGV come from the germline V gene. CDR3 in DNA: TGTGCCAGCAGCTCCCGGACAGGGATTAATAATTCACCCCTCCACTTT. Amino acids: CASSSRTGINNSPLHF.

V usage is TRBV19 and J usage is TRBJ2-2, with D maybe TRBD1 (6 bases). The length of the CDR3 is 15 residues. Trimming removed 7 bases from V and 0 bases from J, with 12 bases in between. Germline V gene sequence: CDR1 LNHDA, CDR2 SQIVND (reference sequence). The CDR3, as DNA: TGTGCCAGTATACCGACAGGAGCGAACACCGGGGAGCTGTTTTTT. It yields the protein CASIPTGANTGELFF.

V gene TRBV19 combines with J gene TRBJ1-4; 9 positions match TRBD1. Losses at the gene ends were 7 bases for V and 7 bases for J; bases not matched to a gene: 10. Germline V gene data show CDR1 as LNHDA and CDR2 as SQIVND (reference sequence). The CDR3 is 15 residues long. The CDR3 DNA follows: TGTGCCAGTAAACTCCACGTGGACAGGGGTGAAAAACTGTTTTTT. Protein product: CASKLHVDRGEKLFF. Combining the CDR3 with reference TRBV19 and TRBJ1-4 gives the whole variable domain DGGITQSPKYLFRKEGQNVTLSCEQNLNHDAMYWYRQDPGQGLRLIYYSQIVNDFQKGDIAEGYSVSREKKESFPLTVTSAQKNPTAFYLCASKLHVDRGEKLFFGSGTQLSVL.

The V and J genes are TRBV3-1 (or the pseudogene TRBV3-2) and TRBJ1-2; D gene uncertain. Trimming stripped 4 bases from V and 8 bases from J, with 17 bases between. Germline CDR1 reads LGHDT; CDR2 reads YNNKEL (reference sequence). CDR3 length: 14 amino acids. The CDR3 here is CASSPATGRTGYTF. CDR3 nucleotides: TGTGCCAGCAGCCCAGCGACCGGACGAACCGGCTACACCTTC.

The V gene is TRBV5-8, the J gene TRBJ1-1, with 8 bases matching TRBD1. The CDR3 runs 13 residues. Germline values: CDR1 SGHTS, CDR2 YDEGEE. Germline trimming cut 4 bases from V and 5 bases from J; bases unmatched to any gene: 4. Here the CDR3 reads CASSPTGETEAFF. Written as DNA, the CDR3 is TGTGCCAGCAGCCCGACAGGGGAAACTGAAGCTTTCTTT.

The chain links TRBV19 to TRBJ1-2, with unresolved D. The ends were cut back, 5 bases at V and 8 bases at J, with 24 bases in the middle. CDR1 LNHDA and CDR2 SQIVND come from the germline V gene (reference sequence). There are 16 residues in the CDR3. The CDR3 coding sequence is TGTGCCAGTAGTTTAAACGGGCCTCCAAGGATGAAGGGCTACACCTTC. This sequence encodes CASSLNGPPRMKGYTF.

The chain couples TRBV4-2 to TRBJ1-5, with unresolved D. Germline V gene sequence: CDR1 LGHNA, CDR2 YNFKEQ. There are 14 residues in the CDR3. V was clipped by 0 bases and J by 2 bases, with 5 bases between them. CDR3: CASSQDQGNQPQHF. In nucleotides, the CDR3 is TGTGCCAGCAGCCAAGATCAAGGCAATCAGCCCCAGCATTTT.

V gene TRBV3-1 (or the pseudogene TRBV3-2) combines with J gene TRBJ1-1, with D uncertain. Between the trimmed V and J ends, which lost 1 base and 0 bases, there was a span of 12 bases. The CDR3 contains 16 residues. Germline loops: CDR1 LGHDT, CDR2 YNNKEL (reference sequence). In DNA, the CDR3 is TGTGCCAGCAGCCAAGTCTACCGGGGAATGAACACTGAAGCTTTCTTT. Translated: CASSQVYRGMNTEAFF.